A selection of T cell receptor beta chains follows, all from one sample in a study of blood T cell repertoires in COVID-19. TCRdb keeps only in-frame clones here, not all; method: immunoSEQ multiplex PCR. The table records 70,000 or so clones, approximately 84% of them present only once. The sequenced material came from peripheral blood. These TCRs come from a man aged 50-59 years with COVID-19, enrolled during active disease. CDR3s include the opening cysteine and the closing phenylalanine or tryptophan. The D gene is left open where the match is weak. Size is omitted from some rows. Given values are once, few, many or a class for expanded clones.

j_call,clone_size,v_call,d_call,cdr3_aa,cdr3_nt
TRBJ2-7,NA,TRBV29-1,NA,CSVEAGYEQYF,TGCAGCGTTGAGGCGGGTTACGAGCAGTACTTC
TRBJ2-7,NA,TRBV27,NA,CASKVASYEQYF,TGTGCCAGCAAGGTAGCGTCTTACGAGCAGTACTTC
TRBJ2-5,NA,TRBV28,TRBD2,CASSPRLAGTQETQYF,TGTGCCAGCAGCCCAAGACTAGCGGGCACCCAAGAGACCCAGTACTTC
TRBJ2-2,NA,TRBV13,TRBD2,CASSLGSSGRLNTGELFF,TGTGCCAGCAGCTTAGGAAGTAGCGGGAGGCTTAACACCGGGGAGCTGTTTTTT
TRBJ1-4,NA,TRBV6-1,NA,CASSPGATNEKLFF,TGTGCCAGCAGTCCCGGGGCAACTAATGAAAAACTGTTTTTT
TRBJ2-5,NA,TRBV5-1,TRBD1,CASSLERGRGETQYF,TGCGCCAGCAGCTTGGAAAGGGGGCGCGGGGAGACCCAGTACTTC
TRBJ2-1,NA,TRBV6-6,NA,CASSQGFGRHYEQFF,TGTGCCAGCTCCCAGGGGTTCGGACGCCACTACGAGCAGTTCTTC
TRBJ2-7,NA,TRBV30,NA,CAWSPGNPPYEQYF,TGTGCCTGGAGTCCCGGGAATCCCCCCTACGAGCAGTACTTC
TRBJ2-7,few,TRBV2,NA,CASRTNLDFYEQYF,TGTGCCAGCAGAACAAACCTAGACTTCTACGAGCAGTACTTC
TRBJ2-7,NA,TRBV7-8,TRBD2,CASSIVLAGAYEQYF,TGTGCCAGCAGTATTGTCCTAGCGGGAGCATACGAGCAGTACTTC
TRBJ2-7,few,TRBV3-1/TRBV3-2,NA,CASSQYSQSSYEQYF,TGTGCCAGCAGCCAGTACTCACAGAGCTCCTACGAGCAGTACTTC
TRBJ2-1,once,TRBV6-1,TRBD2,CASSGAGPLQYNEQFF,TGTGCCAGCAGTGGAGCGGGGCCTCTCCAGTACAATGAGCAGTTCTTC
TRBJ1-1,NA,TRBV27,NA,CASSSGRLGGTEAFF,TGTGCCAGCAGTTCTGGCAGATTGGGGGGCACTGAAGCTTTCTTT
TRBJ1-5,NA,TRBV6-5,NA,CASSYTNTGLGQPQHF,TGTGCCAGCAGTTACACGAATACAGGGCTTGGTCAGCCCCAGCATTTT
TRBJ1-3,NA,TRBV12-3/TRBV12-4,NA,CASSLIGDTIYF,TGTGCCAGCAGCCTAATCGGGGACACCATATATTTT
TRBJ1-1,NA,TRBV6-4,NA,CASSLAAGVAEAFF,TGTGCCAGCAGCCTAGCCGCAGGGGTCGCTGAAGCTTTCTTT
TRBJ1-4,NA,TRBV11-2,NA,CASSGEGLSNEKLFF,TGTGCCAGCAGCGGAGAGGGACTCAGTAATGAAAAACTGTTTTTT